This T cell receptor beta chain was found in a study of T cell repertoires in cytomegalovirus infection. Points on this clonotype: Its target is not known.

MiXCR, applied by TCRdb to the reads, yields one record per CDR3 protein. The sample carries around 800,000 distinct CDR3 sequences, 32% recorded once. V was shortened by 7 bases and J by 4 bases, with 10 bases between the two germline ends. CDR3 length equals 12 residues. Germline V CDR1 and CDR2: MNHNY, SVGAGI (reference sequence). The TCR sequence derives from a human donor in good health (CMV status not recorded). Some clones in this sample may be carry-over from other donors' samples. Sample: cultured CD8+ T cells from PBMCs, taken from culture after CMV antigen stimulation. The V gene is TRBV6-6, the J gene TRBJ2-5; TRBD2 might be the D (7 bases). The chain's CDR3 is CASKGGGETQYF. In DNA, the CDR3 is TGTGCCAGCAAGGGGGGGGGAGAGACCCAGTACTTC.